This TCR beta chain derives from a study of blood T cell repertoires in COVID-19. As for the study in general: Researchers got acute and convalescent COVID-19 samples from the United States, Italy and Spain. T cells, B-cell-depleted T cells, or PBMCs supplied cDNA or gDNA.

The CDR3 loop spans 15 amino acids. Germline V gene lookup returns CDR1 WNHNN and CDR2 SYGVQD (reference sequence). Trimming at V came to 6 bases and at J to 7 bases, leaving 9 bases not matched to a gene. Methods used by the authors: Quantification of nucleated cells was approximated via reference gene primer amplification. TCRdb's table, derived via immunoSEQ multiplex PCR, lists solely in-frame clones and lacks some. That table supplies the V and J calls and clone size; D and trimming were determined from the DNA. Among 140,000 to 150,000 clones, about 82% were seen once, and the ten largest hold around 3.1%.

Sequencing input: peripheral blood. This chain links TRBV10-1 with TRBJ1-6, with 7 bases identical to TRBD1. The clonotype originates from a woman aged 40 to 49 with active or convalescent COVID-19. The CDR3, as DNA: TGCGCCAGCAGCCTAAGACAGGGTGGGAATTCACCCCTCCACTTT. It yields the protein CASSLRQGGNSPLHF.